A selection of T cell receptor beta chains follows, all from one sample in a study of blood T cell repertoires in COVID-19. Sequencing was performed with immunoSEQ multiplex PCR; in TCRdb, only in-frame clones are kept and a portion is missing. Altogether more than 95,000 clones are present, roughly nine tenths being singletons, with the ten largest covering 3% to 3.5%. The sequencing sample was made of peripheral blood. These receptor sequences come from a man between 50 and 59 years old in a cohort sampled during active COVID-19. CDR3s include the opening cysteine and the closing phenylalanine or tryptophan. D genes are given only for firm matches. Expanded clones get a size class; other rows say once, few or many, or leave the size out.

j_call | clone_size | v_call | d_call | cdr3_aa | cdr3_nt
TRBJ1-6 | NA | TRBV5-5 | TRBD1 | CASSLGGTANSPLHF | TGTGCCAGCAGCTTGGGGGGGACAGCTAATTCACCCCTCCACTTT
TRBJ2-5 | NA | TRBV7-8 | NA | CASSPYQTTFFTQYF | TGTGCCAGCAGCCCCTACCAGACAACTTTTTTTACCCAGTACTTC
TRBJ2-1 | NA | TRBV5-1 | NA | CASSLASGAPPDNEQFF | TGCGCCAGCAGCTTGGCCTCAGGGGCTCCACCCGACAATGAGCAGTTCTTC
TRBJ2-5 | NA | TRBV27 | TRBD2 | CATGGGLGETQYF | TGTGCCACTGGCGGGGGGTTGGGAGAGACCCAGTACTTC
TRBJ1-1 | NA | TRBV6-5 | NA | CASSLGASGSDEAFF | TGTGCCAGCAGCCTGGGTGCCTCTGGGAGTGATGAAGCTTTCTTT
TRBJ1-5 | NA | TRBV5-1 | NA | CASSLEGGTDQPQHF | TGCGCCAGCAGCTTAGAAGGAGGAACTGATCAGCCCCAGCATTTT
TRBJ1-2 | NA | TRBV6-5 | NA | CASSYVTGRDGYTF | TGTGCCAGCAGTTATGTTACAGGGCGAGATGGCTACACCTTC
TRBJ2-2 | NA | TRBV6-5 | TRBD1 | CASRQGANTGELFF | TGTGCCAGCCGACAGGGGGCAAACACCGGGGAGCTGTTTTTT
TRBJ2-2 | NA | TRBV13 | TRBD2 | CASSSSSGAQNTGELFF | TGTGCCAGCAGCTCTAGTAGCGGGGCCCAGAACACCGGGGAGCTGTTTTTT
TRBJ1-5 | once | TRBV6-2/TRBV6-3 | TRBD1 | CASSYNTGGRLVSNQPQHF | TGTGCCAGCAGTTACAACACAGGGGGCCGATTGGTAAGCAATCAGCCCCAGCATTTT
TRBJ1-6 | NA | TRBV27 | NA | CASSFAQGSSYNSPLHF | TGTGCCAGCAGTTTCGCACAGGGCAGCTCCTATAATTCACCCCTCCACTTT
TRBJ1-2 | NA | TRBV6-1 | NA | CASTWTGRDYGYTF | TGTGCCAGCACCTGGACGGGGAGGGACTATGGCTACACCTTC
TRBJ2-1 | NA | TRBV27 | TRBD1 | CASSAGGLGYNEQFF | TGTGCCAGCAGTGCAGGGGGCTTGGGATACAATGAGCAGTTCTTC
TRBJ2-2 | NA | TRBV7-2 | NA | CASSPRQVGAGELFF | TGTGCCAGCAGCCCGCGACAGGTGGGGGCCGGGGAGCTGTTTTTT
TRBJ2-5 | NA | TRBV4-2 | TRBD2 | CASSQGGGVQETQYF | TGTGCCAGCAGCCAAGGCGGGGGGGTTCAAGAGACCCAGTACTTC
TRBJ1-2 | NA | TRBV2 | NA | CAIRAGGGYGYTF | TGTGCCATCCGAGCCGGGGGGGGCTATGGCTACACCTTC
TRBJ2-3 | NA | TRBV7-8 | NA | CATKRRGTSTDTQYF | TGTGCCACCAAGCGGCGGGGAACTAGCACAGATACGCAGTATTTT
TRBJ1-5 | few | TRBV5-1 | NA | CASSLGQNQPQHF | TGCGCCAGCAGCTTGGGACAAAATCAGCCCCAGCATTTT
TRBJ2-3 | NA | TRBV27 | TRBD2 | CASSSRTSGEWDTQYF | TGTGCCAGCAGTTCTAGGACTAGCGGGGAATGGGATACGCAGTATTTT
TRBJ2-2 | NA | TRBV7-9 | NA | CASSLAAPSTGELFF | TGTGCCAGCAGCTTAGCAGCCCCGAGCACCGGGGAGCTGTTTTTT
TRBJ1-6 | NA | TRBV14 | NA | CASSQEVQGSPLHF | TGTGCCAGCAGCCAAGAAGTACAGGGTTCACCCCTCCACTTT
TRBJ2-1 | NA | TRBV27 | TRBD2 | CASSSTAGAGNEQFF | TGTGCCAGCAGTTCCACAGCGGGGGCGGGCAATGAGCAGTTCTTC
TRBJ1-1 | NA | TRBV11-2 | TRBD1 | CASSVAGGQGARVAFF | TGTGCCAGCAGCGTAGCCGGGGGACAGGGGGCGCGGGTAGCTTTCTTT
TRBJ2-7 | NA | TRBV29-1 | TRBD1 | CSVTPRTGAGLGEQYF | TGCAGCGTGACGCCCCGGACAGGCGCCGGCCTGGGCGAGCAGTACTTC
TRBJ1-2 | NA | TRBV18 | NA | CASSPAGDGNYGYTF | TGTGCCAGCTCACCAGCCGGGGATGGTAACTATGGCTACACCTTC
TRBJ1-4 | NA | TRBV10-3 | NA | CAISAAVNEKLFF | TGTGCCATCAGTGCTGCAGTTAATGAAAAACTGTTTTTT
TRBJ2-1 | few | TRBV3-1/TRBV3-2 | TRBD2 | CASSPHSSGAGYEQFF | TGTGCCAGCAGCCCTCACTCTAGCGGGGCTGGCTATGAGCAGTTCTTC
TRBJ1-1 | NA | TRBV7-9 | NA | CASRRGNTEAFF | TGTGCCAGCAGAAGGGGGAACACTGAAGCTTTCTTT
TRBJ1-1 | NA | TRBV7-3 | NA | CASSLMGGMNTEAFF | TGTGCCAGCAGCTTAATGGGCGGGATGAACACTGAAGCTTTCTTT
TRBJ2-7 | NA | TRBV9 | TRBD1 | CASSSGTDAYEQYF | TGTGCCAGCAGCTCCGGGACAGATGCCTACGAGCAGTACTTC
TRBJ1-4 | NA | TRBV5-1 | TRBD1 | CASSTDRANEKLFF | TGCGCCAGCAGCACCGACAGGGCTAATGAAAAACTGTTTTTT
TRBJ1-6 | NA | TRBV2 | TRBD1 | CASSRDSPTTSPLHF | TGTGCCAGCAGTAGGGACAGCCCAACGACATCACCCCTCCACTTT
TRBJ2-3 | NA | TRBV20-1 | NA | CSASNGGGPGTDTQYF | TGCAGTGCTAGTAATGGGGGGGGGCCGGGCACAGATACGCAGTATTTT